The present T cell receptor beta chain was sequenced within a study of CD8+ T cells in alopecia areata. Treatment given: oral pan-JAK inhibitor, 5-10 mg twice daily. Extracted RNA was reverse transcribed into cDNA, the sequencing template. The protocol was immunoSEQ multiplex PCR, while the TCRdb copy is restricted to in-frame clones and leaves out a portion. The data show 130,000 or so clones, with about 59% seen just once and more than 5% held by the top ten. This clone has only a few counts. The antigen remains undetermined. Findings of the study overall: Sharing of TCR sequences between patients (possibly for HLA-related reasons) was less clear than in mice. Many expanded lesional clones persisted in scalp and blood during tofacitinib.

The sample consisted of CD4+ T cells sorted from blood, taken at week 4, from a patient treated with tofacitinib. This clonotype was sampled from a human donor with alopecia areata.

The CDR3 here is CASGTSGGDTGELFF. The CDR3 bases are TGTGCCAGCGGAACTAGCGGGGGGGACACCGGGGAGCTGTTTTTT. This chain connects TRBV2 to TRBJ2-2; 13 positions match TRBD2. Germline CDR1 reads SNHLY; CDR2 reads FYNNEI. This CDR3 has 15 residues. Losses at the gene ends were 8 bases for V and 3 bases for J; bases not matched to a gene: 3.